The 11 T cell receptor beta chains listed next were all sequenced from one sample in a study of T cell repertoires in cytomegalovirus infection. TCRdb re-analysed the reads in MiXCR, keeping a single row per CDR3 protein. The top ten clones hold about 81% of a sample with approximately 110,000 distinct CDR3 sequences, 25% to 30% of them seen once. For these TCRs, the target antigens are not known. The specimen comprised CD8+ T cells from cultured PBMCs, sampled from culture after CMV antigen stimulation. These receptors originate from a human donor in good health (CMV status not recorded). Some clones in this sample may be carry-over from other donors' samples.

This chain joins TRBV24-1 and TRBJ2-2; no firm D call. The CDR3 runs to 14 residues. Between the trimmed V and J ends, which lost 4 bases and 2 bases, there was a span of 7 bases. Germline V gene sequence: CDR1 KGHDR, CDR2 SFDVKD. The DNA for the CDR3 is TGTGCCACCAGTGAGCCTCACAACACCGGGGAGCTGTTTTTT. This translates into CATSEPHNTGELFF.

This clonotype showed up many times. V gene TRBV7-2 combines with J gene TRBJ2-5, with D possibly TRBD2 on 6 matching bases. V lost 5 bases and J 4 bases, leaving 17 bases between the germline ends. The germline V gene encodes CDR1 SGHTA and CDR2 FQGNSA. There are 15 residues in the CDR3. CDR3 loop: CASSHPSGVGETQYF. Written as DNA, the CDR3 is TGTGCCAGCAGCCACCCGTCGGGGGTGGGAGAGACCCAGTACTTC.

The chain combines TRBV19 with TRBJ1-1; 8 positions match TRBD1. Germline lookup yields CDR1 LNHDA and CDR2 SQIVND (reference sequence). This CDR3 is built from 14 residues. The V gene end was trimmed by 10 bases and the J gene end by 1 base; junction bases not matched to a gene: 8. The CDR3 region is CATRTGWGNTEAFF. CDR3 bases: TGTGCCACTAGGACAGGGTGGGGGAACACTGAAGCTTTCTTT.

In its sample, this clonotype was seen a few times. The rearrangement uses TRBV2 and TRBJ1-1; possibly TRBD1 for D (6 bases). Germline V gene sequence: CDR1 SNHLY, CDR2 FYNNEI. V dropped 6 bases and J dropped 1 base, with 15 bases sitting between them. The CDR3 loop spans 15 amino acids. CDR3 bases: TGTGCCAGCAGCGTTAGCCTGACAGGGAACACTGAAGCTTTCTTT. As protein: CASSVSLTGNTEAFF.

This clonotype was seen a single time. Possible read error: a much larger clone is one base away. V usage is TRBV7-2 and J usage is TRBJ2-7; 7 bases are a match to TRBD2. The CDR3 runs 14 residues. Looked up from germline, CDR1 is SGHTA and CDR2 is FQGNSA. The CDR3: CASSLAGGSYGQYF. For the CDR3, the DNA is TGTGCCAGCAGCTTAGCGGGGGGGTCCTACGGGCAGTACTTC.

The chain is built from TRBV27 and TRBJ2-3; D possibly corresponds to TRBD2 (5 bases). The CDR3 totals 15 residues. CDR1 MNHEY and CDR2 SMNVEV come from the germline V gene (reference sequence). With 6 bases removed from V and 4 bases from J, the gap between germline ends came to 17 bases. The DNA of the CDR3 is TGTGCCAGCAGCCGCGGACTGTCAGTTTCAGATACGCAGTATTTT. It specifies CASSRGLSVSDTQYF.

In its sample, this clonotype was seen many times. This chain joins TRBV9 and TRBJ2-5, with D possibly matching TRBD1 (7 bases). CDR3 length: 14 amino acids. With 4 bases removed from V and 5 bases from J, the gap between germline ends came to 15 bases. Germline assignment: CDR1 SGDLS and CDR2 YYNGEE. For the CDR3, the DNA is TGTGCCAGCAGCCTTCAGGGGGGAGTGGAGACCCAGTACTTC. Translated: CASSLQGGVETQYF.

V and J are TRBV7-6 and TRBJ2-3; D assignment may be TRBD1 or TRBD2 (6 bases each). Looked up from germline, CDR1 is SGHVS and CDR2 is FNYEAQ. The CDR3 length is 13 residues. CDR3 nucleotides: TGTCGAGGGGGGCAGGGTAGCACAGATACGCAGTATTTT. Translating gives CRGGQGSTDTQYF.

This clonotype was picked up many times. The V gene is TRBV7-6, the J gene TRBJ2-3, with TRBD2 identical over 8 bases. The CDR3 is 15 residues long. Germline CDR1 is SGHVS and CDR2 is FNYEAQ. Unmatched junction bases numbered 8, after V lost 5 bases and J lost 4 bases. CDR3 loop: CASSPGGGYSDTQYF. DNA for the CDR3: TGTGCCAGCAGCCCTGGCGGGGGGTACTCAGATACGCAGTATTTT. The full variable domain, completed using reference TRBV7-6 and TRBJ2-3, is GAGVSQSPRYKVTKRGQDVALRCDPISGHVSLYWYRQALGQGPEFLTYFNYEAQQDKSGLPNDRFSAERPEGSISTLTIQRTEQRDSAMYRCASSPGGGYSDTQYFGPGTRLTVL.

A word on this clonotype: Because it lacks the conserved phenylalanine or tryptophan at the end, this CDR3 is likely a read error. The J gene is TRBJ2-3, the V gene TRBV15; 12 positions agree with TRBD2. V lost 0 bases and J lost 3; bases outside the gene matches: 7. The CDR3 length is 18 residues. Germline V lookup: CDR1 LNHNV, CDR2 YYDKDF (reference sequence). CDR3 amino acids: CATSRDWLAGGPTDTQYL. Written as DNA, the CDR3 is TGTGCCACCAGCAGAGATTGGCTAGCGGGGGGGCCGACAGATACGCAGTATCTT.

The V and J genes are TRBV12-3 or TRBV12-4 and TRBJ2-3; D tentatively reads TRBD1 or TRBD2 (7 bases each). The CDR3 sequence is 14 residues long. V shed 7 bases and J shed 4 bases, with 15 bases lying between them. CDR3 sequence reads: CASNAGGAPDTQYF. Here the CDR3 DNA reads TGTGCCAGCAATGCAGGGGGGGCCCCAGATACGCAGTATTTT.